The 20 T cell receptor beta chains listed next were all sequenced from one sample in a study of T cell responses to AZD1222 COVID-19 vaccine. Produced via immunoSEQ multiplex PCR; TCRdb's table is partial and in-frame only. The sample includes some 160,000 clones, about 92% of them seen just once. The input for sequencing was peripheral blood, taken on day 0 of AZD1222 vaccination. All receptors come from an adult in good health.

This sequence joins TRBV10-3 and TRBJ2-3; perhaps TRBD2 as D (7 bases). Per the germline V gene, CDR1 is ENHRY and CDR2 is SYGVKD. The CDR3 covers 16 residues. Trimming cost V 6 bases and J 3 bases, with 19 bases left between them. The CDR3 loop is CAISDGGLGGTDTQYF. In DNA, the CDR3 is TGTGCCATCAGCGACGGGGGGCTCGGAGGGACAGATACGCAGTATTTT.

The chain is built from TRBV12-3 or TRBV12-4 and TRBJ1-4; TRBD1 is a possible D gene (5 bases). There are 13 residues in the CDR3. The V and J ends lost 1 base and 10 bases respectively, with 10 bases between them. The CDR3 loop reads CASSLGQGRKLFF. The CDR3 nucleotides are TGTGCCAGCAGTTTAGGGCAGGGAAGAAAACTGTTTTTT.

The chain has TRBV10-3 and TRBJ1-2; D call uncertain. Looked up from germline, CDR1 is ENHRY and CDR2 is SYGVKD. Trimming stripped 2 bases from V and 4 bases from J, with 17 bases between. The CDR3 extends over 16 amino acids. The CDR3: CAISEGTAMGSYGYTF. CDR3 sequence (DNA): TGTGCCATCAGTGAGGGTACTGCAATGGGGAGCTATGGCTACACCTTC.

J is TRBJ2-5 and V is TRBV12-3 or TRBV12-4, with D perhaps matching TRBD2 (5 bases). V was pared by 7 bases and J by 2 bases, with 11 bases between. The CDR3 has 13 residues. CDR3 sequence (DNA): TGTGCCAGCAATCGGGGTGGGCAAGAGACCCAGTACTTC. It encodes CASNRGGQETQYF.

The chain combines TRBV5-1 with TRBJ2-5; 9 bases are shared with TRBD2. Losses at the gene ends were 0 bases for V and 5 bases for J; bases not matched to a gene: 5. This CDR3 has 15 amino acids. CDR1 is SGHRS and CDR2 is YFSETQ in the germline V gene. CDR3 protein: CASSLEGLAVETQYF. The CDR3 DNA reads TGCGCCAGCAGCTTGGAGGGACTAGCTGTGGAGACCCAGTACTTC.

The CDR3 DNA reads TGTGCCTGGAAGGGACCCAACTCTGGAAACACCATATATTTT. Translating gives CAWKGPNSGNTIYF. V is TRBV30 and J is TRBJ1-3; a weak D match, TRBD1 (5 bases). There are 14 residues in the CDR3. The V end was cut by 4 bases, the J end by 0 bases, with 10 bases between. CDR1 is GTSNPN, CDR2 SVGIG, per germline (reference sequence).

This clone has a single count. The V gene is TRBV29-1, the J gene TRBJ1-5; weak D call: TRBD1 (5 bases). CDR1 is SQVTM, CDR2 ANQGSEA, per germline. V was pared by 4 bases and J by 3 bases, with 10 bases between. The CDR3 covers 13 residues. Written as DNA, the CDR3 is TGCAGCGTTGCGGGGGGGTTCAATCAGCCCCAGCATTTT. This gives the protein CSVAGGFNQPQHF.

The V gene is TRBV14, the J gene TRBJ1-4; D gene unclear. In germline, CDR1 is SGHDN, CDR2 FVKESK. The CDR3 loop spans 14 amino acids. Trimming left V 6 bases short and J 0 bases short, with 8 bases between. The CDR3 protein is CASSGRSTNEKLFF. In DNA form, the CDR3 reads TGTGCCAGCAGTGGCAGATCAACTAATGAAAAACTGTTTTTT.

The rearrangement uses TRBV5-1 and TRBJ2-5; the match to TRBD2 covers 7 bases. Germline V gene data show CDR1 as SGHRS and CDR2 as YFSETQ. The CDR3 sequence is 14 residues long. V lost 6 bases to trimming and J lost 1 base; unmatched junction nucleotides: 6. The DNA of the CDR3 is TGCGCCAGCACTAGCGGAAGGACCCAAGAGACCCAGTACTTC. Amino acids: CASTSGRTQETQYF.

The chain joins TRBV18 to TRBJ1-4, with a tentative D call TRBD1 (6 bases). CDR1 is KGHSH, CDR2 LQKENI, per germline. V was cut by 2 bases and J by 0 bases, with 10 bases left in between. The CDR3 has 16 amino acids. The CDR3 coding sequence is TGTGCCAGCTCACCAAGGGACATTGCAACTAATGAAAAACTGTTTTTT. Residues: CASSPRDIATNEKLFF.

This sequence joins TRBV6-5 and TRBJ2-5, with TRBD1 as a possible D gene (5 bases). The V end was cut by 2 bases, the J end by 2 bases, with 15 bases between. Germline-derived CDR1 and CDR2 are MNHEY and SVGAGI. The CDR3 consists of 16 residues. Here the CDR3 reads CASSYGPGPPQETQYF. CDR3 coding DNA: TGTGCCAGCAGTTACGGTCCAGGGCCCCCTCAAGAGACCCAGTACTTC.

In this sample, this clone turned up once. The chain joins TRBV5-1 to TRBJ2-5, with D unresolved. The ends were cut back, 2 bases at V and 2 bases at J, with 7 bases in the middle. This CDR3 has 13 amino acids. Germline V gives CDR1 SGHRS, CDR2 YFSETQ. The chain's CDR3 is CASSLPGQETQYF. CDR3 DNA: TGCGCCAGCAGCTTACCCGGACAAGAGACCCAGTACTTC. The complete variable domain, with remaining parts taken from reference TRBV5-1 and TRBJ2-5, reads KAGVTQTPRYLIKTRGQQVTLSCSPISGHRSVSWYQQTPGQGLQFLFEYFSETQRNKGNFPGRFSGRQFSNSRSEMNVSTLELGDSALYLCASSLPGQETQYFGPGTRLLVL.

This clone was seen only a few times. V usage is TRBV27 and J usage is TRBJ2-3; D possibly corresponds to TRBD2 (6 bases). The germline V and J ends were trimmed by 2 bases and 0 bases, with 9 bases remaining between them. CDR3 length equals 15 residues. Germline V CDR1 and CDR2: MNHEY, SMNVEV (reference sequence). The CDR3 DNA sequence: TGTGCCAGCAGTTTAGGGGGGTCTAGCACAGATACGCAGTATTTT. It specifies CASSLGGSSTDTQYF.

J is TRBJ1-5 and V is TRBV6-5; a possible D gene is TRBD1 (5 bases). The V gene lost 6 bases and the J gene lost 5 bases, with 14 bases spanning the gap. The CDR3 has 14 residues. Germline V gene data show CDR1 as MNHEY and CDR2 as SVGAGI. The CDR3 coding sequence is TGTGCCAGCAGCCGAGTCCAGGGTTATCAGCCCCAGCATTTT. Amino acids: CASSRVQGYQPQHF.

The rearrangement uses TRBV7-9 and TRBJ1-2, with a tentative D call TRBD1 (5 bases). The CDR3 is made up of 13 amino acids. The germline V gene encodes CDR1 SEHNR and CDR2 FQNEAQ (reference sequence). V lost 8 bases and J lost 4, with 14 bases in between. The CDR3 sequence is CASGGAGLYGYTF. The CDR3 DNA follows: TGTGCCAGCGGAGGGGCAGGGCTCTATGGCTACACCTTC. Complete variable domain (other parts from reference TRBV7-9 and TRBJ1-2): DTGVSQNPRHKITKRGQNVTFRCDPISEHNRLYWYRQTLGQGPEFLTYFQNEAQLEKSRLLSDRFSAERPKGSFSTLEIQRTEQGDSAMYLCASGGAGLYGYTFGSGTRLTVV.

The rearrangement uses TRBV9 and TRBJ2-1, with D unresolved. The V end lost 0 bases, the J end lost 6 bases, and 13 bases lay between the germline ends. There are 15 residues in the CDR3. Germline CDR1 SGDLS, CDR2 YYNGEE. This chain's CDR3 is CASSVVGRLSNEQFF. DNA for the CDR3: TGTGCCAGCAGCGTAGTAGGTCGACTTAGCAATGAGCAGTTCTTC.

The chain employs TRBV12-5 and TRBJ2-7; 9 bases map to TRBD2. CDR1 is LGHNT and CDR2 is FRNRAP in the germline V gene. V lost 0 bases to trimming and J lost 4 bases; unmatched junction nucleotides: 7. This CDR3 contains 16 residues. The CDR3 region has the DNA TGTGCTAGTGGTTTGGTAGGCGGCGGGGGGGCATACGAGCAGTACTTC. This sequence encodes CASGLVGGGGAYEQYF.

The sample holds a few counts of this clone. V is TRBV18 and J is TRBJ1-2; TRBD1 matches at 8 bases. Losses at the gene ends were 6 bases for V and 7 bases for J; bases not matched to a gene: 10. The CDR3 runs 14 residues. Germline loops: CDR1 KGHSH, CDR2 LQKENI. The CDR3 nucleotides read TGTGCCAGCTCTGACCCGGACAGGGTACGTGGCTACACCTTC. Translating gives CASSDPDRVRGYTF.

The J gene is TRBJ2-7, the V gene TRBV2; D remains unclear. The germline CDR1 and CDR2 sequences are SNHLY and FYNNEI. The CDR3 totals 13 residues. Deletions cut 6 bases from V and 0 bases from J, with 9 bases between. In DNA, the CDR3 is TGTGCCAGCAGGGCCAACCTCTCCTACGAGCAGTACTTC. Translation: CASRANLSYEQYF.

This chain links TRBV18 with TRBJ1-5, with D maybe TRBD1 (6 bases). V was clipped by 2 bases and J by 7 bases, with 12 bases between them. CDR3 length equals 14 residues. Germline V gene data show CDR1 as KGHSH and CDR2 as LQKENI. DNA of the CDR3: TGTGCCAGCTCACCAAGGTCAGGGGAACAGCCCCAGCATTTT. It codes for CASSPRSGEQPQHF.